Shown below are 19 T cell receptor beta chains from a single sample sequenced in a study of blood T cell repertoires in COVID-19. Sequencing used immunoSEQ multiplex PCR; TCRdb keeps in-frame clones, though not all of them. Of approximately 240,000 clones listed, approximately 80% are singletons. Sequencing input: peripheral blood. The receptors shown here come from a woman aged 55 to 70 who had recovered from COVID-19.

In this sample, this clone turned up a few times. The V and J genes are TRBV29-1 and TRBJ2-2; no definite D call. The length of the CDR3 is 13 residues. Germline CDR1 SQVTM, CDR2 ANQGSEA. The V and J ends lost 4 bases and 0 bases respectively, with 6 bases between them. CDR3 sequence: CSVGQSNTGELFF. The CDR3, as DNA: TGCAGCGTTGGGCAGTCGAACACCGGGGAGCTGTTTTTT.

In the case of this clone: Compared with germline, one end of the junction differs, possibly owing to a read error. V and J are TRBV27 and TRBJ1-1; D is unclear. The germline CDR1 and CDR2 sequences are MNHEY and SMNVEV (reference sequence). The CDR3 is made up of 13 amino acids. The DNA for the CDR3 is TGTGCCACCAGTCGAGTAATGAACACTGAAGCTTTCTTT. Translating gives CATSRVMNTEAFF.

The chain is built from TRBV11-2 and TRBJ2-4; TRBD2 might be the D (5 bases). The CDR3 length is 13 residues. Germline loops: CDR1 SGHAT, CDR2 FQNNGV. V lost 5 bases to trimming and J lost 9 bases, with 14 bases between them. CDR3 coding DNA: TGTGCCAGCAGCCCAGCAAGAGAGGGCATTCAGTACTTC. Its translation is CASSPAREGIQYF.

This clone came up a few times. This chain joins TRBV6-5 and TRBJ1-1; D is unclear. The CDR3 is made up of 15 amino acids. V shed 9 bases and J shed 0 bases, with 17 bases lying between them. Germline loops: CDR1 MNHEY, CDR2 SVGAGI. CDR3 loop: CASRRTDLMNTEAFF. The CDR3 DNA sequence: TGTGCCAGTCGGAGGACGGACCTCATGAACACTGAAGCTTTCTTT.

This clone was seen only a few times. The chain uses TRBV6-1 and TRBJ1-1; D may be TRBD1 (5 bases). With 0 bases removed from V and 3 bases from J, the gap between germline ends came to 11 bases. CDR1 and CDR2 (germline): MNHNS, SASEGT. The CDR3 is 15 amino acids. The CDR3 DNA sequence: TGTGCCAGCAGTGAAGCACAGGCCCTGTACACTGAAGCTTTCTTT. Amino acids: CASSEAQALYTEAFF.

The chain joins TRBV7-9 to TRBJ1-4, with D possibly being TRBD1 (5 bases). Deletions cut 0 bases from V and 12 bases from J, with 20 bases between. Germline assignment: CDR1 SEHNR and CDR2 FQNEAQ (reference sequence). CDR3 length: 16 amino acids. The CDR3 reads CASSLALTAPEQELFF. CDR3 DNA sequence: TGTGCCAGCAGCTTAGCGCTGACAGCCCCTGAGCAGGAACTGTTTTTT.

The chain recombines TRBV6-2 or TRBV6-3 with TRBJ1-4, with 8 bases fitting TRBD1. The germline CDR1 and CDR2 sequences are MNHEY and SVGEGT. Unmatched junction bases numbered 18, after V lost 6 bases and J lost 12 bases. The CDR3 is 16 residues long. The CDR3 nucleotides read TGTGCCAGCAGACCTACGACAGGGGTATCATTCTTGGAACTGTTTTTT. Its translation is CASRPTTGVSFLELFF.

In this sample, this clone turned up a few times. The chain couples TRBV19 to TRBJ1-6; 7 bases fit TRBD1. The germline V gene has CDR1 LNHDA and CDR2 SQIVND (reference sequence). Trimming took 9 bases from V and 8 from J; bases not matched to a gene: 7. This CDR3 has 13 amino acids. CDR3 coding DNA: TGTGCCAGCTCGACAGGGTCCGATTCACCCCTCCACTTT. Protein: CASSTGSDSPLHF.

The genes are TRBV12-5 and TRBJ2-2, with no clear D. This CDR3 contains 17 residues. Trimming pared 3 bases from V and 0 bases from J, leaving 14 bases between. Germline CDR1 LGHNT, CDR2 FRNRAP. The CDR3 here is CASGFQFDTPNTGELFF. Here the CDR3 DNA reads TGTGCTAGTGGTTTCCAATTCGACACTCCGAACACCGGGGAGCTGTTTTTT.

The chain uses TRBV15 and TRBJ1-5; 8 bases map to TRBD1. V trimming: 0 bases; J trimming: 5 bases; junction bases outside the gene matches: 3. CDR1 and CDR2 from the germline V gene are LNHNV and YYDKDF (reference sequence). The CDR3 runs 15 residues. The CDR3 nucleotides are TGTGCCACCAGCAGAGATCCAGGGGGCGATCAGCCCCAGCATTTT. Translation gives CATSRDPGGDQPQHF. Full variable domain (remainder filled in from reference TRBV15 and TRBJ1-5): DAMVIQNPRYQVTQFGKPVTLSCSQTLNHNVMYWYQQKSSQAPKLLFHYYDKDFNNEADTPDNFQSRRPNTSFCFLDIRSPGLGDTAMYLCATSRDPGGDQPQHFGDGTRLSIL.

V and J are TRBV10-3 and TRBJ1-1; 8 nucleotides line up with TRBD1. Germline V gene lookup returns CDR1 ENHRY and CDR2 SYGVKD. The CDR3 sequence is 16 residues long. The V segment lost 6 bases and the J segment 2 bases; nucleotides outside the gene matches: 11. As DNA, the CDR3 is TGTGCCATCAGGAAAACTCAGGGGGCGGCTAACACTGAAGCTTTCTTT. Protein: CAIRKTQGAANTEAFF.

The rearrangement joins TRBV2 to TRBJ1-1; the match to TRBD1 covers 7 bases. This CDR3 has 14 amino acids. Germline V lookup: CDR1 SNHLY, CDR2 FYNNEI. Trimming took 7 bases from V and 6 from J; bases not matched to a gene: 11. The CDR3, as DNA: TGTGCCAGCACCACCACAGGGGCCTCAGCTGAAGCTTTCTTT. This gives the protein CASTTTGASAEAFF.

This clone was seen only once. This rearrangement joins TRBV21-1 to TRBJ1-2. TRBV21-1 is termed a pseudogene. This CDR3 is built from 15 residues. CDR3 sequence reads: CASSTPAGGAYGYTF. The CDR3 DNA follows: TGTGCCAGCAGCACACCCGCGGGCGGAGCGTATGGCTACACCTTC.

The CDR3 region has the DNA TGTGCCAGCAGCCAACGCCTACAGGGGGCAGGAAATTCACCCCTCCACTTT. It yields the protein CASSQRLQGAGNSPLHF. The J gene is TRBJ1-6, the V gene TRBV4-2; 9 bases are a match to TRBD1. Germline trimming cut 2 bases from V and 7 bases from J; bases unmatched to any gene: 9. Germline V gives CDR1 LGHNA, CDR2 YNFKEQ. CDR3 size: 17 residues.

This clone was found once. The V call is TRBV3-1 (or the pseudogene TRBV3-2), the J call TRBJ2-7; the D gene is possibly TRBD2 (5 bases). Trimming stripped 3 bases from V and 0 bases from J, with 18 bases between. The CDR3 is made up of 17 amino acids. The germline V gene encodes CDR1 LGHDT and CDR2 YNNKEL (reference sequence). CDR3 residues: CASSQNGVRRNSYEQYF. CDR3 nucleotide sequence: TGTGCCAGCAGCCAGAACGGGGTAAGAAGAAACTCCTACGAGCAGTACTTC.

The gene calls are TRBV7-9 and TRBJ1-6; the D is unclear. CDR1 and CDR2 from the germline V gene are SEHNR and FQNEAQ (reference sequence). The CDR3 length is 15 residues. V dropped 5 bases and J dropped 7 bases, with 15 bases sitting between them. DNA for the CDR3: TGTGCCAGCAGCCCACCGCGGGTCGGAAATTCACCCCTCCACTTT. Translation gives CASSPPRVGNSPLHF.

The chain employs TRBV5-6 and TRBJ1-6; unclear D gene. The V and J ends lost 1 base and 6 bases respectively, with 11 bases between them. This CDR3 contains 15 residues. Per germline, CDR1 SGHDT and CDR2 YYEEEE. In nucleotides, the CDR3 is TGTGCCAGCAGCTTGTCGGAGGGATTTAATTCACCCCTCCACTTT. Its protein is CASSLSEGFNSPLHF.

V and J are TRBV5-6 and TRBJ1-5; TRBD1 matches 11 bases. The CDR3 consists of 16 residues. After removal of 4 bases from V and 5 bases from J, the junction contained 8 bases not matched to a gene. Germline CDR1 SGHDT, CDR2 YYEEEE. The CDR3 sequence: CASSRGQGVSYQPQHF. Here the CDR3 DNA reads TGTGCCAGCAGCCGGGGACAGGGGGTCTCCTATCAGCCCCAGCATTTT.

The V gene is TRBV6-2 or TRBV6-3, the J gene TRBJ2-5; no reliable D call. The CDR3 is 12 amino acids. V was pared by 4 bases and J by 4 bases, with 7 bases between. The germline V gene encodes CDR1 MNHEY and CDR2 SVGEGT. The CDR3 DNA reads TGTGCCAGCAGTTTGCAGTCAGAGACCCAGTACTTC. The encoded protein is CASSLQSETQYF.